Shown below are 10 T cell receptor beta chains from a single sample sequenced in a study of T-cell reconstitution after alpha-beta-depleted transplantation in children. The TCRbeta library incorporated unique molecular identifiers. TCRdb re-called the PCR reads with MiXCR, one entry per CDR3 protein. The repertoire consists of over 150,000 distinct CDR3 sequences, with just over 14% occurring once and the leading ten covering about 12%. Source: PBMCs from the stem cell graft donor, taken from the stem cell graft. Source of these receptors: a human donor who donated a stem cell graft to a child with acute lymphoblastic leukemia.

The CDR3 DNA reads TGTGCCAGCAGCTTAATGGAAAGTGTGCACAATGAGCAGTTCTTC. Encoded protein: CASSLMESVHNEQFF. V gene TRBV11-1 combines with J gene TRBJ2-1; no definite D call. Germline-derived CDR1 and CDR2 are SGHAT and FQDESV (reference sequence). V lost 2 bases to trimming and J lost 5 bases, with 13 bases between them. The CDR3 extends over 15 amino acids.

Ten or more counts support this clonotype. The chain links TRBV5-5 to TRBJ2-5; 8 positions agree with TRBD1. V shed 4 bases, J shed 3 bases, and the junction held 5 bases outside the gene matches. There are 14 residues in the CDR3. The germline V gene encodes CDR1 SGHKS and CDR2 YYEKEE (reference sequence). The CDR3 DNA is TGTGCCAGCAGCCGATTGGACAGGGAAGAGACCCAGTACTTC. Its protein is CASSRLDREETQYF. Combining the CDR3 with reference TRBV5-5 and TRBJ2-5 gives the whole variable domain DAGVTQSPTHLIKTRGQQVTLRCSPISGHKSVSWYQQVLGQGPQFIFQYYEKEERGRGNFPDRFSARQFPNYSSELNVNALLLGDSALYLCASSRLDREETQYFGPGTRLLVL.

This clonotype was counted between two and nine times. This chain links TRBV28 with TRBJ1-5; D is perhaps TRBD1 (5 bases). CDR3 length: 12 amino acids. Germline assignment: CDR1 MDHEN and CDR2 SYDVKM. V gave up 6 bases and J gave up 6 bases, with 9 bases separating them. The DNA for the CDR3 is TGTGCCAGCAGCTCGGGACTTCAGCCCCAGCATTTT. It specifies CASSSGLQPQHF.

At least ten counts were recorded for this clonotype. This chain links TRBV29-1 with TRBJ1-2; no definite D call. Germline-derived CDR1 and CDR2 are SQVTM and ANQGSEA. Trimming shortened V by 4 bases and J by 6 bases, and 9 bases separated the two germline ends. There are 11 residues in the CDR3. The CDR3 DNA reads as TGCAGCGTTGTCCCGGTGGATGGCTACACCTTC. This sequence encodes CSVVPVDGYTF. Filled out from reference TRBV29-1 and TRBJ1-2, the complete variable domain reads SAVISQKPSRDICQRGTSLTIQCQVDSQVTMMFWYRQQPGQSLTLIATANQGSEATYESGFVIDKFPISRPNLTFSTLTVSNMSPEDSSIYLCSVVPVDGYTFGSGTRLTVV.

The J gene is TRBJ2-1, the V gene TRBV19; a weak D match, TRBD2 (5 bases). Trimming removed 5 bases at V and 0 bases at J, with 11 bases between. Per the germline V gene, CDR1 is LNHDA and CDR2 is SQIVND (reference sequence). This CDR3 has 15 residues. The CDR3 loop is CASSPSGLSYNEQFF. Here the CDR3 DNA reads TGTGCCAGTAGTCCAAGCGGACTCTCCTACAATGAGCAGTTCTTC.

Many counts were recorded for this clonotype. The chain uses TRBV7-9 and TRBJ2-6; no firm D call. V was clipped by 7 bases and J by 2 bases, with 6 bases between them. CDR1 and CDR2 from the germline V gene are SEHNR and FQNEAQ (reference sequence). The CDR3 consists of 13 residues. In DNA form, the CDR3 reads TGTGCCAGCACCCGTCCTGGGGCCAACGTCCTGACTTTC. Protein sequence: CASTRPGANVLTF.

The chain links TRBV4-1 to TRBJ2-7, with D perhaps TRBD2 (5 bases). This CDR3 has 15 amino acids. V was cut by 3 bases and J by 3 bases, with 15 bases left in between. The V gene's germline CDR1 is MGHRA and CDR2 YSYEKL. The CDR3 coding sequence is TGCGCCAGCAGCCAGGTTTTCCGGGGTAACTACGAGCAGTACTTC. Amino acids: CASSQVFRGNYEQYF.

The table lists this clonotype with many counts. The J gene is TRBJ2-3, the V gene TRBV7-9, with 9 positions matching TRBD1. The CDR3 is 15 amino acids. The ends lost 1 base at V and 5 bases at J; junction bases unmatched: 4. CDR1 is SEHNR and CDR2 is FQNEAQ in the germline V gene (reference sequence). The CDR3: CASSLDRGLRDTQYF. The CDR3, as DNA: TGTGCCAGCAGCTTAGACAGGGGGCTCCGAGATACGCAGTATTTT. Full variable domain (remainder filled in from reference TRBV7-9 and TRBJ2-3): DTGVSQNPRHKITKRGQNVTFRCDPISEHNRLYWYRQTLGQGPEFLTYFQNEAQLEKSRLLSDRFSAERPKGSFSTLEIQRTEQGDSAMYLCASSLDRGLRDTQYFGPGTRLTVL.

Only a few counts were recorded for this clonotype. The CDR3 reads CASSQDLEVGQFF. The CDR3 bases are TGTGCCAGCAGCCAAGATCTTGAGGTAGGGCAGTTCTTC. This chain joins TRBV4-2 and TRBJ2-1; D ambiguous. Per the germline V gene, CDR1 is LGHNA and CDR2 is YNFKEQ. This CDR3 comprises 13 residues. Trimming cost V 0 bases and J 12 bases, with 12 bases left between them.

Many counts were recorded for this clonotype. The V and J genes are TRBV24-1 and TRBJ2-1, with TRBD2 matching over 10 bases. This CDR3 region has 17 residues. From germline, CDR1 is KGHDR and CDR2 SFDVKD. Germline trimming cut 4 bases from V and 7 bases from J; bases unmatched to any gene: 12. DNA of the CDR3: TGTGCCACCAGTGACCCAGGAGGGACTAGCGTAAGGAATGAGCAGTTCTTC. Protein: CATSDPGGTSVRNEQFF.